The T cell receptor (beta chain) described here comes from a study of cytomegalovirus exposure and HLA in healthy donors. Overall study findings and caveats: In an earlier analysis, productive rearrangement rates for most beta V segments clustered near 87% or 30%. For TCR beta chains, V- and J-gene trimming was later linked to a missense DCLRE1C variant.

The PCR ran on 60 Vbeta and 13 Jbeta primers. Assay: immunoSEQ multiplex PCR; the TCRdb copy retains only in-frame clones and omits some. Among 130,000 to 150,000 clones listed, about 70% were seen once. V shed 4 bases and J 4 bases; nucleotides not matched to a gene: 6. The CDR3 sequence is 14 residues long. Germline-derived CDR1 and CDR2 are SNHLY and FYNNEI. Turning to this clone: Its antigen is currently unknown.

Sequenced input: PBMCs. The origin of this receptor is a young man in good health and CMV-seronegative. The chain uses TRBV2 and TRBJ2-5; 7 bases fit TRBD2. CDR3 residues: CASSGWGGAETQYF. CDR3 coding DNA: TGTGCCAGCAGTGGATGGGGGGGAGCAGAGACCCAGTACTTC.